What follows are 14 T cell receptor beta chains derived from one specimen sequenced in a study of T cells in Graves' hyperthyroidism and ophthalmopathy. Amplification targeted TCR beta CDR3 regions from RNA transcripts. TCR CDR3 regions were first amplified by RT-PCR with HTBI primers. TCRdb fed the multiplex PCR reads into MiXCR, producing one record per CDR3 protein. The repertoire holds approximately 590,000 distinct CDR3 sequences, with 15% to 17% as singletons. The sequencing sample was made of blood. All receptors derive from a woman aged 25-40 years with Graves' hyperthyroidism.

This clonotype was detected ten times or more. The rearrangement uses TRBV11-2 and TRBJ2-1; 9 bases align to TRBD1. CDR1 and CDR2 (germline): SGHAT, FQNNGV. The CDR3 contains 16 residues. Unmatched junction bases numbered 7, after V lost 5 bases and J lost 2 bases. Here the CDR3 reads CASSGTGRGAYNEQFF. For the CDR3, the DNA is TGTGCCAGCAGCGGGACAGGGAGAGGGGCCTACAATGAGCAGTTCTTC. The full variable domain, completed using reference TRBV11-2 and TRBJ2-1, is EAGVAQSPRYKIIEKRQSVAFWCNPISGHATLYWYQQILGQGPKLLIQFQNNGVVDDSQLPKDRFSAERLKGVDSTLKIQPAKLEDSAVYLCASSGTGRGAYNEQFFGPGTRLTVL.

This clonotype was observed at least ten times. CDR3 DNA: TGTGCCAGCAGCTTAGCGGGGAACTCCTACGAGCAGTACTTC. It yields the protein CASSLAGNSYEQYF. The rearrangement joins TRBV7-9 to TRBJ2-7; D remains ambiguous. The V end lost 0 bases, the J end lost 0 bases, and 6 bases lay between the germline ends. Germline CDR1 SEHNR, CDR2 FQNEAQ (reference sequence). This CDR3 has 14 amino acids.

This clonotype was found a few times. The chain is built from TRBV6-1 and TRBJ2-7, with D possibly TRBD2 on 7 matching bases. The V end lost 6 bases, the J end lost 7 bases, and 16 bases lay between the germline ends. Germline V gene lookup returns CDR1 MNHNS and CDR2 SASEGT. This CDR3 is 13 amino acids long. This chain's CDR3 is CASSPRGAGEQYF. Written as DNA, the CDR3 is TGTGCCAGCAGCCCCCGGGGGGCGGGGGAGCAGTACTTC.

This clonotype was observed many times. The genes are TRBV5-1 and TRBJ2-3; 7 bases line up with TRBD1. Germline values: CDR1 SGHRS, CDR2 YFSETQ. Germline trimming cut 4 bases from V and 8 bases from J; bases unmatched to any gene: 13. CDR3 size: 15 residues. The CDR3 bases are TGCGCCAGCAGCAGGACAGGCCACAAAGAATTTACGCAGTATTTT. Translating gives CASSRTGHKEFTQYF.

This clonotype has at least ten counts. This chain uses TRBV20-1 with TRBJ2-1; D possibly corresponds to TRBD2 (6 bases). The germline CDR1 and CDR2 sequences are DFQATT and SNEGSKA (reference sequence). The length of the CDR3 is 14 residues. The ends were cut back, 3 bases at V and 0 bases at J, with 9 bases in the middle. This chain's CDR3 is CSAREGSSYNEQFF. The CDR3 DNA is TGCAGTGCTAGGGAGGGAAGCTCCTACAATGAGCAGTTCTTC.

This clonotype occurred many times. The DNA for the CDR3 is TGTGCCAGCAGTTTCTTGAACGGAGGGGGTGAGCAGTTCTTC. This codes for CASSFLNGGGEQFF. The chain is built from TRBV6-2 or TRBV6-3 and TRBJ2-1; the D call may be TRBD1 or TRBD2 (6 bases each). CDR1 MNHEY and CDR2 SVGEGT come from the germline V gene. Trimming removed 4 bases from V and 9 bases from J, with 16 bases in between. The CDR3 consists of 14 residues.

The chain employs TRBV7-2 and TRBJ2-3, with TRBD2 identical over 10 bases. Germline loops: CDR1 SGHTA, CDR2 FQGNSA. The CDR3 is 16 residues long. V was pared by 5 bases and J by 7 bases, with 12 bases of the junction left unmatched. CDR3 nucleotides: TGTGCCAGCAGCCCGGCATCTAGCGGGAGACATAATACGCAGTATTTT. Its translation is CASSPASSGRHNTQYF.

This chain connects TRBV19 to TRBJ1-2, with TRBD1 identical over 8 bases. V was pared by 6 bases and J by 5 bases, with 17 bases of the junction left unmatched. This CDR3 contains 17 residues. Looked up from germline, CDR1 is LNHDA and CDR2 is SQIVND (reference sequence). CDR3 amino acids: CASSRRGQGAIGYGYTF. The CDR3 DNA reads TGTGCCAGTAGCCGCAGAGGCCAGGGGGCGATCGGGTATGGCTACACCTTC.

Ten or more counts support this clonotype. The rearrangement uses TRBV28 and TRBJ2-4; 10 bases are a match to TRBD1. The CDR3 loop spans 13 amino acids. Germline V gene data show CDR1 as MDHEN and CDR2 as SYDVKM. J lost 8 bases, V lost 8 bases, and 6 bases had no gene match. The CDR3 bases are TGTGCCAGCCAGACAGGGGGCCGGGACATTCAGTACTTC. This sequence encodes CASQTGGRDIQYF.

CDR3 in amino acids: CSARALGYNYEQYF. In nucleotides, the CDR3 is TGCAGTGCTAGAGCCCTTGGTTATAACTACGAGCAGTACTTC. The chain uses TRBV20-1 and TRBJ2-7; the D is unclear. CDR3 size: 14 residues. Germline loops: CDR1 DFQATT, CDR2 SNEGSKA (reference sequence). Trimming took off 1 base at V and 3 bases at J, with 13 bases between the two ends.

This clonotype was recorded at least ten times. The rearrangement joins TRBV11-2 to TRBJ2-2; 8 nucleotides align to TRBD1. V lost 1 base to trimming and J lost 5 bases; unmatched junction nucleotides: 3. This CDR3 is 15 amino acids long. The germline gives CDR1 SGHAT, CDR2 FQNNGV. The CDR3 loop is CASSLGQGATGELFF. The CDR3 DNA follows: TGTGCCAGCAGCTTAGGGCAGGGGGCGACCGGGGAGCTGTTTTTT.

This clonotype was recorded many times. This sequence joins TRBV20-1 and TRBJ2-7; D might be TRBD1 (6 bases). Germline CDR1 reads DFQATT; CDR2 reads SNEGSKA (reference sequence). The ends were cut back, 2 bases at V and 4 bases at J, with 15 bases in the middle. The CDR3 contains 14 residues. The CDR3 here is CSARSLGGRYEQYF. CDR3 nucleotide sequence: TGCAGTGCTAGATCCTTAGGGGGACGATACGAGCAGTACTTC.

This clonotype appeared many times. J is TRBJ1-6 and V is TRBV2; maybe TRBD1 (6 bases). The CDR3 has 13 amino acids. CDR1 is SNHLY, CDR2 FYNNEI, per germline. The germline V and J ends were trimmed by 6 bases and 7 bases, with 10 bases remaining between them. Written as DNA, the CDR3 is TGTGCCAGCAGAGGCCAGGGGAATTCACCCCTCCACTTT. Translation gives CASRGQGNSPLHF.

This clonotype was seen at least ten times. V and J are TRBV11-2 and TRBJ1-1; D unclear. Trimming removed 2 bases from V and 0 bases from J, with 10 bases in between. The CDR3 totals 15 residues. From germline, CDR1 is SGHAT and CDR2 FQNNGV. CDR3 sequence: CASSLSGVMNTEAFF. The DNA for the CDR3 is TGTGCCAGCAGCTTATCCGGGGTGATGAACACTGAAGCTTTCTTT.